This TCR beta chain was retrieved from a study of cytomegalovirus exposure and HLA in healthy donors. Regarding this clone: Its antigen is currently unknown.

Points from the study as a whole: In a later analysis, common viral pathogens appeared linked to several of the most significant clusters.

The PCR ran on 60 Vbeta and 13 Jbeta primers. This table comes from immunoSEQ multiplex PCR, and its TCRdb copy is limited to in-frame clones, with some not included. This table has 95,000 to 110,000 clones, around 67% appearing once. Per germline, CDR1 MGHRA and CDR2 YSYEKL. The length of the CDR3 is 17 residues. V lost 2 bases, J lost 5 bases, and 6 bases stayed unmatched. The specimen sequenced was PBMCs. The genes are TRBV4-1 and TRBJ2-1; 13 positions agree with TRBD2. This receptor was taken from a woman aged 45-60 years in good health and CMV-seronegative. For the CDR3, the DNA is TGCGCCAGCAGCCAAAGCGGACTAGCGGGAGTCAACAATGAGCAGTTCTTC. Protein: CASSQSGLAGVNNEQFF.